One and the same sample provided the 27 T cell receptor beta chains below, sequenced in a study of T cells in localized non-small cell lung cancer. Using immunoSEQ multiplex PCR, the repertoire was profiled, and TCRdb retains in-frame clones only, with some absent. Among about 77,000 clones listed, approximately 90% were seen once. The sample in question was peripheral blood, obtained before any cancer treatment. These receptors all come from a woman between 40 and 69 years old with stage I squamous cell lung carcinoma.

This chain uses TRBV11-3 with TRBJ1-1, with unresolved D. The V and J ends lost 0 bases and 5 bases respectively, with 13 bases between them. This CDR3 contains 15 residues. Germline V gives CDR1 SGHNT, CDR2 YENEEA. CDR3 DNA: TGTGCCAGCAGCTTAGAGGCGGGCGGGATAACTGAAGCTTTCTTT. Protein: CASSLEAGGITEAFF.

CDR3 in DNA: TGCGCCAGCAGCCAAGATTCCATAGGGTCGTTCGGTGGAAACACCATATATTTT. Translation: CASSQDSIGSFGGNTIYF. The J gene is TRBJ1-3, the V gene TRBV4-1; D gene uncertain. The length of the CDR3 is 18 residues. In germline, CDR1 is MGHRA, CDR2 YSYEKL. Trimming took 0 bases from V and 3 from J, leaving 18 bases between them.

This chain joins TRBV27 and TRBJ2-5; D gene uncertain. The germline V gene has CDR1 MNHEY and CDR2 SMNVEV (reference sequence). The CDR3 covers 16 residues. Trimming left V 5 bases short and J 0 bases short, with 16 bases between. In DNA, the CDR3 is TGTGCCAGCAGTCCCCATTACTCGGCATACCAAGAGACCCAGTACTTC. Amino acid sequence: CASSPHYSAYQETQYF.

The J gene is TRBJ1-6, the V gene TRBV7-8; TRBD1 is a possible D gene (5 bases). CDR3 length: 16 amino acids. Between the trimmed V and J ends, which lost 2 bases and 10 bases, there was a span of 18 bases. Germline V gives CDR1 SGHVS, CDR2 FQNEAQ. Here the CDR3 reads CASSLFRPGPNSPLHF. The DNA for the CDR3 is TGTGCCAGCAGCTTATTTCGCCCGGGGCCCAACTCACCCCTCCACTTT.

This chain uses TRBV5-1 with TRBJ1-2; D remains unclear. Germline V lookup: CDR1 SGHRS, CDR2 YFSETQ. The CDR3 length is 14 residues. Trimming cost V 0 bases and J 4 bases, with 10 bases left between them. This chain's CDR3 is CASSLARDVYGYTF. The CDR3 DNA reads TGCGCCAGCAGCTTGGCCCGTGATGTCTATGGCTACACCTTC.

This chain joins TRBV6-5 and TRBJ2-7; 7 bases fit TRBD2. The germline CDR1 and CDR2 sequences are MNHEY and SVGAGI. V shed 7 bases, J shed 2 bases, and the junction held 11 bases outside the gene matches. The CDR3 has 15 residues. DNA for the CDR3: TGTGCCAGCAACATCGGGGGGTCCCGAACCTACGAGCAGTACTTC. Its protein is CASNIGGSRTYEQYF.

CDR3 sequence reads: CASSLSAGGQETQYF. CDR3 in DNA: TGTGCCAGCAGCTTATCAGCGGGGGGGCAAGAGACCCAGTACTTC. The chain carries TRBV11-2 and TRBJ2-5, with TRBD2 matching 10 bases. The CDR3 is 15 residues long. CDR1 SGHAT and CDR2 FQNNGV come from the germline V gene. Losses at the gene ends were 2 bases for V and 2 bases for J; bases not matched to a gene: 2.

V gene TRBV2 combines with J gene TRBJ1-2, with TRBD1 matching 8 bases. The CDR3 covers 15 residues. Germline trimming cut 5 bases from V and 5 bases from J; bases unmatched to any gene: 10. Germline V CDR1 and CDR2: SNHLY, FYNNEI. CDR3 sequence: CASSPGQGSYYGYTF. CDR3 in DNA: TGTGCCAGCAGTCCAGGACAGGGCAGCTATTATGGCTACACCTTC.

The V call is TRBV9, the J call TRBJ1-1; 9 bases are a match to TRBD1. Germline V gene lookup returns CDR1 SGDLS and CDR2 YYNGEE. With V trimmed by 0 bases and J by 5 bases, 8 bases remained unmatched. The CDR3 spans 16 residues. The DNA of the CDR3 is TGTGCCAGCAGCGTAGAGGAAGGGACAGGGAGGACTGAAGCTTTCTTT. Its translation: CASSVEEGTGRTEAFF.

This chain's CDR3 is CASSPTRGSNQPQHF. The CDR3 region has the DNA TGTGCCAGCAGCCCGACAAGGGGGAGTAATCAGCCCCAGCATTTT. The chain couples TRBV6-5 to TRBJ1-5, with D maybe TRBD1 (6 bases). The CDR3 consists of 15 residues. Trimming removed 6 bases from V and 4 bases from J, with 16 bases in between. Germline V lookup: CDR1 MNHEY, CDR2 SVGAGI.

In DNA, the CDR3 is TGTGCCAGCAGCTTGGGACTAGCGGGGGTCATAGAGACCCAGTACTTC. As protein: CASSLGLAGVIETQYF. The chain carries TRBV5-8 and TRBJ2-5, with 12 nucleotides matching TRBD2. The CDR3 sequence is 16 residues long. V trimming: 0 bases; J trimming: 4 bases; junction bases outside the gene matches: 4. The germline gives CDR1 SGHTS, CDR2 YDEGEE.

The chain recombines TRBV2 with TRBJ2-7; D is possibly TRBD2 (6 bases). This CDR3 has 13 residues. The V gene lost 4 bases and the J gene lost 4 bases, with 11 bases spanning the gap. Per germline, CDR1 SNHLY and CDR2 FYNNEI. As DNA, the CDR3 is TGTGCCAGCAGTGGGGACTCTTTATACGAGCAGTACTTC. Protein: CASSGDSLYEQYF.

The chain recombines TRBV28 with TRBJ1-3; D ambiguous. This CDR3 has 12 amino acids. Trimming pared 4 bases from V and 3 bases from J, leaving 4 bases between. Germline assignment: CDR1 MDHEN and CDR2 SYDVKM. This chain's CDR3 is CASSYGGNTIYF. The CDR3 coding sequence is TGTGCCAGCAGTTACGGTGGAAACACCATATATTTT.

The rearrangement joins TRBV6-5 to TRBJ1-5; D unclear. Trimming stripped 0 bases from V and 6 bases from J, with 9 bases between. CDR1 is MNHEY and CDR2 is SVGAGI in the germline V gene. The CDR3 extends over 14 amino acids. CDR3 in DNA: TGTGCCAGCAGTTACTCAGAAACCCTTCAGCCCCAGCATTTT. As protein: CASSYSETLQPQHF.

The V and J genes are TRBV15 and TRBJ1-2; D is perhaps TRBD1 (6 bases). The ends were cut back, 4 bases at V and 4 bases at J, with 16 bases in the middle. This CDR3 is built from 15 residues. In germline, CDR1 is LNHNV, CDR2 YYDKDF (reference sequence). The CDR3 loop is CATSTYPGDPYGYTF. The CDR3 DNA is TGTGCCACCAGCACCTACCCAGGGGACCCCTATGGCTACACCTTC.

The V and J genes are TRBV5-1 and TRBJ1-3; TRBD1 might be the D (6 bases). V dropped 2 bases and J dropped 1 base, with 13 bases sitting between them. Per the germline V gene, CDR1 is SGHRS and CDR2 is YFSETQ. This CDR3 is 16 amino acids long. The CDR3, as DNA: TGCGCCAGCAGCTTTCAGGACAGTCGTTCTGGAAACACCATATATTTT. This translates into CASSFQDSRSGNTIYF.

The chain couples TRBV5-1 to TRBJ2-1; TRBD2 matches 13 bases. The CDR3 sequence is 16 residues long. The V gene's germline CDR1 is SGHRS and CDR2 YFSETQ. V shed 3 bases, J shed 9 bases, and the junction held 9 bases outside the gene matches. CDR3 bases: TGCGCCAGCAGCTCACTAACTAGCGGGGGGGTCGGTGAGCAGTTCTTC. It is translated as CASSSLTSGGVGEQFF.

The chain uses TRBV6-1 and TRBJ1-1; D uncertain. From germline, CDR1 is MNHNS and CDR2 SASEGT. V lost 7 bases, J lost 4 bases, and 13 bases lay in between. The CDR3 is made up of 13 amino acids. CDR3 in amino acids: CASTRKMSTEAFF. In nucleotides, the CDR3 is TGTGCCAGCACTCGAAAGATGAGCACTGAAGCTTTCTTT.

This clone occurred a few times. The CDR3 sequence is CASSIFEGAEQYF. CDR3 in DNA: TGTGCCAGTAGTATATTTGAGGGCGCCGAGCAGTACTTC. This chain joins TRBV19 and TRBJ2-7; TRBD2 might be the D (5 bases). This CDR3 has 13 amino acids. Germline CDR1 and CDR2: LNHDA and SQIVND (reference sequence). The V gene lost 2 bases and the J gene lost 6 bases, with 11 bases spanning the gap.

The gene calls are TRBV30 and TRBJ1-2; D unclear. The CDR3 contains 13 residues. CDR1 GTSNPN and CDR2 SVGIG come from the germline V gene (reference sequence). V shed 2 bases and J shed 7 bases, with 14 bases lying between them. As DNA, the CDR3 is TGTGCCTGGAGTCAAGAATCAGGCACTGGCTACACCTTC. Translated, it gives CAWSQESGTGYTF. Full variable domain (missing parts from reference TRBV30 and TRBJ1-2): SQTIHQWPATLVQPVGSPLSLECTVEGTSNPNLYWYRQAAGRGLQLLFYSVGIGQISSEVPQNLSASRPQDRQFILSSKKLLLSDSGFYLCAWSQESGTGYTFGSGTRLTVV.

The V call is TRBV18, the J call TRBJ1-1; D possibly corresponds to TRBD1 (6 bases). This CDR3 region has 14 residues. Trimming cost V 0 bases and J 10 bases, with 15 bases left between them. Germline-derived CDR1 and CDR2 are KGHSH and LQKENI. The CDR3 loop is CASSPPGGGPGAFF. CDR3 DNA: TGTGCCAGCTCACCACCGGGAGGGGGGCCGGGAGCTTTCTTT.

J is TRBJ2-7 and V is TRBV7-9, with 10 bases that match TRBD1. CDR1 is SEHNR, CDR2 FQNEAQ, per germline (reference sequence). The ends lost 5 bases at V and 2 bases at J; junction bases unmatched: 12. There are 17 residues in the CDR3. The CDR3 region has the DNA TGTGCCAGCAGCCCCCCGGCCATCGGGACAGGGGCCTACGAGCAGTACTTC. Protein product: CASSPPAIGTGAYEQYF.

This clone has more than one count but fewer than ten. An end of the junction differs from the germline gene, which may be a read error. This chain links TRBV4-1 with TRBJ1-1; D remains unclear. CDR1 and CDR2 (germline): MGHRA, YSYEKL. The CDR3 is 13 amino acids. The CDR3 DNA reads as TGCGCCAGCAGCCAAGATAGAACGGCCGCCGTGGCCTTT. Residues: CASSQDRTAAVAF.

This chain joins TRBV2 and TRBJ2-7, with TRBD2 matching 12 bases. CDR3 length: 16 amino acids. Trimming at V came to 6 bases and at J to 3 bases, leaving 9 bases not matched to a gene. Per the germline V gene, CDR1 is SNHLY and CDR2 is FYNNEI. CDR3: CASSAGLAGTYYEQYF. The CDR3 nucleotides read TGTGCCAGCAGCGCCGGACTAGCGGGGACGTACTACGAGCAGTACTTC.

This chain links TRBV4-2 with TRBJ2-1, with TRBD2 matching over 7 bases. CDR1 is LGHNA and CDR2 is YNFKEQ in the germline V gene. This CDR3 spans 16 amino acids. Losses at the gene ends were 1 base for V and 5 bases for J; bases not matched to a gene: 8. CDR3 in amino acids: CASSQGGGGKNNEQFF. The CDR3 DNA sequence: TGTGCCAGCAGCCAAGGGGGCGGGGGAAAGAACAATGAGCAGTTCTTC.

The chain couples TRBV5-5 to TRBJ2-5; no reliable D call. V was pared by 2 bases and J by 1 base, with 6 bases between. This CDR3 has 13 residues. Germline values: CDR1 SGHKS, CDR2 YYEKEE (reference sequence). The CDR3 loop is CASSFQAQETQYF. The CDR3 nucleotides read TGTGCCAGCAGCTTCCAGGCCCAAGAGACCCAGTACTTC.

This chain joins TRBV10-2 and TRBJ2-1; weak D call: TRBD1 (5 bases). The CDR3 is made up of 15 amino acids. Germline V gives CDR1 WSHSY, CDR2 SAAADI. Trimming shortened V by 7 bases and J by 8 bases, and 21 bases separated the two germline ends. CDR3 nucleotide sequence: TGCGCCAGCAAGGAAGGTAGCTTAGGGGTTCATGAGCAGTTCTTC. Protein: CASKEGSLGVHEQFF.